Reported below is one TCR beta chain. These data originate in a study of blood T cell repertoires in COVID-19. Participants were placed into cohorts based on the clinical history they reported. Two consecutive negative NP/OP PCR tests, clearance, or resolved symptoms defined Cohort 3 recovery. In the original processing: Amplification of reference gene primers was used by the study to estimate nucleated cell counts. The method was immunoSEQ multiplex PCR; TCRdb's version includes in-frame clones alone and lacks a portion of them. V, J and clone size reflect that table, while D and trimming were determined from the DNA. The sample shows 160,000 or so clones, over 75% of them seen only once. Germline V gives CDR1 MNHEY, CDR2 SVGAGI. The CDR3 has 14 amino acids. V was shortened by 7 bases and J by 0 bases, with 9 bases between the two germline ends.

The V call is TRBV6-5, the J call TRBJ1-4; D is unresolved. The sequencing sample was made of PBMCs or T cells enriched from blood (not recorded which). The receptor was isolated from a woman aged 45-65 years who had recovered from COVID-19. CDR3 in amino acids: CASTEWPTNEKLFF. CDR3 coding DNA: TGTGCCAGCACCGAATGGCCAACTAATGAAAAACTGTTTTTT.